The TCR beta chain described here comes from a study of blood T cell repertoires in COVID-19 (dated by TCRdb to 2019 to 2021). Regarding the complete study: Collaborator samples came from the United States, Italy and Spain and covered acute and convalescent phases of COVID-19. The prospective study material was composed of cDNA or gDNA derived from T cells, B-cell-depleted T cells, or PBMCs. Subjects who had been exposed to COVID-19, were actively infected with it, or had recovered from it provided the deeply sampled blood TCRbeta repertoires that made up the dataset. The repertoires were made available in a free public database intended to serve as a resource for research on the immune response to SARS-CoV-2. The samples were drawn from the first 160 participants of the ongoing ImmuneRACE study and from 950 to 1,500 subjects provided by 6 global collaborators. Nearly every sample came with metadata listing a de-identified subject ID, COVID-19 status, age in years and sex. HLA class I and class II types, where available, came from metadata supplied by the sample provider rather than from assay-based typing.

Participants in the prospective study were enrolled through a virtual design, were aged about 18 to 100 years, and lived in about 25 United States geographic areas. To assign participants to cohorts, the prospective study relied on clinical history that participants themselves reported in a screening survey and a study questionnaire. For ImmuneRACE Cohort 3, a participant was defined as recovered based on two consecutive negative NP/OP PCR tests, clearance by a healthcare professional, or resolution of symptoms. Each participant in the prospective study had whole blood, serum and a nasopharyngeal or oropharyngeal swab collected by mobile phlebotomists. Participants in the prospective study had the option to provide additional blood draws and questionnaires over an approximately 2-month period. Blood samples from the prospective study were shipped frozen or at room temperature prior to DNA extraction.

Overall study results and their limits: Clinical and demographic metadata were provided uncurated, with the amount varying by source and participant.

Turning to this clone: Its recognized antigen is unknown. Nothing much larger sits one base from this clone, and base qualities are not available.

TCRbeta CDR3 regions were amplified from genomic DNA by means of the immunoSEQ Assay, a bias-controlled multiplex PCR. The paper's data handling went like this. Nucleated cell counts per sample were estimated from amplification of reference gene primers within the assay. To quantify the absolute abundance of each unique TCRbeta CDR3 rearrangement, sequence reads were collapsed and filtered. Productive Simpson clonality was computed per sample as the square root of Simpson's diversity index over productive rearrangements. Held by TCRdb, this immuneACCESS table contains in-frame sequences only and omits some clones. Under half of the omission traces to an unresolved V gene where checked; the cause of the rest is unknown. That table supplies the V and J calls and clone size; D and trimming were determined from the DNA. The table for this sample lists about 390,000 clones; around 87% of them were counted only once. The ten largest clones capture approximately 10% of the sample.

This clonotype originated in a woman aged 45-65 years who had recovered from COVID-19. The specimen was PBMCs or T cells enriched from blood (not recorded which).

Here is the DNA: TGTGCCAGCAGCCAAGTCGCCGGGGGGGCAAGAGAGACCCAGTACTTC. This gives the protein CASSQVAGGARETQYF. Recombination linked TRBV4-2 to TRBJ2-5; 8 central bases correspond to TRBD2. For this chain, trimming is 1 base at the V end and 4 bases at the J end, and the number of junction bases without a gene match is 8. The CDR3 runs 16 amino acids, cysteine and phenylalanine included. Only CDR3 DNA remains: 48 bases, in frame from the first base. The germline V gene provides CDR1 LGHNA and CDR2 YNFKEQ.